A single count supports the clone carrying this TCR beta chain. This CDR3 is 14 amino acids long. Trimming shortened V by 0 bases and J by 0 bases, and 6 bases separated the two germline ends. Per the germline V gene, CDR1 is SGDLS and CDR2 is YYNGEE. Some clones are missing from TCRdb's copy, which holds only in-frame ones; the method was immunoSEQ multiplex PCR. The repertoire holds 77,000 or so clones, with about 90% as singletons. The data were taken from a study of OX40 agonist ivuxolimab in advanced cancers. About the research overall: Checkpoint inhibitors had been given previously to 40% of patients.

This receptor was taken from an adult with an advanced solid tumor such as melanoma, head and neck, liver or kidney cancer. The chain combines TRBV9 with TRBJ1-1; tentative D call: TRBD1 (5 bases). The specimen was CD4+ or CD8+ T cells sorted from blood, collected in a trial of the OX40 agonist ivuxolimab. CDR3 nucleotides: TGTGCCAGCAGCGTAGGAGGGGTGAACACTGAAGCTTTCTTT. This encodes CASSVGGVNTEAFF.